This T cell receptor beta chain was documented in a study of blood T cell repertoires in COVID-19. On the study more broadly: From T cells, B-cell-depleted T cells, or PBMCs came the material, which was cDNA or gDNA.

The data were produced by immunoSEQ multiplex PCR, yet TCRdb's version contains in-frame clones alone and is incomplete. The sample gives 290,000 or so clones, approximately 86% of which show up once; approximately 2.4% is in the top ten. Germline V gene lookup returns CDR1 SGHRS and CDR2 YFSETQ. The CDR3 is 15 residues long. J gave up 7 bases and V 1 base, and 10 bases lay outside the gene matches. The sequencing input was peripheral blood. The rearrangement joins TRBV5-1 to TRBJ2-7, with 8 nucleotides matching TRBD2. This receptor was taken from a man aged 18 to 35 with active or convalescent COVID-19. DNA of the CDR3: TGCGCCAGCAGCTTGCGTGCCAGCGGGGGCTTGGAGCAGTACTTC. Protein: CASSLRASGGLEQYF.